The rows below give T cell receptor beta chains drawn from one sample of a study of T cells in Graves' hyperthyroidism and ophthalmopathy. From the multiplex PCR reads, TCRdb called clonotypes with MiXCR, one entry per CDR3 protein. The sample consists of more than 300,000 distinct CDR3 sequences, roughly 13% of them appearing once. The material sequenced was blood. The source is a woman aged 18-29 years with Graves' hyperthyroidism. Both conserved end residues are trimmed from each CDR3.

>TRBV27
ASSLSTTGGSPLH
>TRBV11-2
ASSFMNTEAF
>TRBV20-1
SAAFYGPDEQY
>TRBV3-1
ASSQGLVGDTQY
>TRBV2
ASRETGWVTEAF
>TRBV12-3/TRBV12-4
ASSLSGLPNSPLH
>TRBV25-1
ASSEDRESTEAF
>TRBV6-1
ASIIPGVNTEAF
>TRBV7-9
ASSPRTGASSYEQY
>TRBV5-1
ASGEGSQLYNEQF
>TRBV6-1
ASYLLGGTEAF
>TRBV28
ASRRGPGLAGVTNEQF